The rows below give T cell receptor beta chains drawn from one sample of a study of T cell responses to AZD1222 COVID-19 vaccine. Data came from immunoSEQ multiplex PCR; TCRdb stores just in-frame clones and leaves some out. The sample contains about 120,000 clones, roughly 86% of which appear only once. This specimen was peripheral blood, taken on day 0 of AZD1222 vaccination. These receptors were obtained from an adult in good health. CDR3s leave out the opening cysteine and the closing phenylalanine or tryptophan. Clone size is given for some rows only: seen once, a few or many times, or a class if the clone is expanded.

abundance: .; v_gene: TRBV28; j_gene: TRBJ1-5; CDR3aa: ASSLGPSNQPQH
abundance: .; v_gene: TRBV28; j_gene: TRBJ1-6; CDR3aa: ASSLWPRIVSSPLH
abundance: few; v_gene: TRBV19; j_gene: TRBJ1-5; CDR3aa: ATRGQSEGAQH
abundance: .; v_gene: TRBV30; j_gene: TRBJ2-5; CDR3aa: AWMGGQETQY
abundance: .; v_gene: TRBV29-1; j_gene: TRBJ2-3; CDR3aa: SVDPGADTQY
abundance: .; v_gene: TRBV2; j_gene: TRBJ2-7; CDR3aa: ATTDTFFYEQY
abundance: few; v_gene: TRBV7-2; j_gene: TRBJ1-1; CDR3aa: ASRFPGGVNTEAF
abundance: .; v_gene: TRBV19; j_gene: TRBJ1-2; CDR3aa: ASSFLDRGRGYT
abundance: .; v_gene: TRBV19; j_gene: TRBJ1-1; CDR3aa: ASSIYRDTEAF
abundance: once; v_gene: TRBV10-3; j_gene: TRBJ2-3; CDR3aa: AIRTSGGTDTQY
abundance: .; v_gene: TRBV9; j_gene: TRBJ2-7; CDR3aa: ASSEQHGTGNSYEQY
abundance: .; v_gene: TRBV5-4; j_gene: TRBJ2-1; CDR3aa: ASSWPTSGYNEQF
abundance: .; v_gene: TRBV12-5; j_gene: TRBJ1-4; CDR3aa: ASGQQGTANEKLF
abundance: .; v_gene: TRBV9; j_gene: TRBJ1-1; CDR3aa: ASSVEATAGEAF
abundance: once; v_gene: TRBV12-3/TRBV12-4; j_gene: TRBJ2-1; CDR3aa: ASSPTGGEQF
abundance: .; v_gene: TRBV5-4; j_gene: TRBJ2-7; CDR3aa: ASSPRGRDRPYEQY
abundance: .; v_gene: TRBV28; j_gene: TRBJ2-1; CDR3aa: ASSRDGNEQF
abundance: once; v_gene: TRBV5-4; j_gene: TRBJ1-1; CDR3aa: ASSLVPGQIMNTEAF
abundance: .; v_gene: TRBV3-1/TRBV3-2; j_gene: TRBJ1-2; CDR3aa: ASSQDQGQGKVT
abundance: .; v_gene: TRBV12-3/TRBV12-4; j_gene: TRBJ2-1; CDR3aa: ASRTLAEQF
abundance: .; v_gene: TRBV12-5; j_gene: TRBJ1-5; CDR3aa: ASAPGSDQPQH
abundance: .; v_gene: TRBV29-1; j_gene: TRBJ1-3; CDR3aa: SGVNSGNTIY
abundance: once; v_gene: TRBV5-1; j_gene: TRBJ2-1; CDR3aa: ASSFLPAYNEQF
abundance: few; v_gene: TRBV9; j_gene: TRBJ2-7; CDR3aa: ASSPSIGAGQY
abundance: once; v_gene: TRBV6-5; j_gene: TRBJ2-7; CDR3aa: ASKNSGQGAYEQY
abundance: .; v_gene: TRBV5-6; j_gene: TRBJ2-2; CDR3aa: ASSLETGPNTGELF
abundance: .; v_gene: TRBV9; j_gene: TRBJ2-7; CDR3aa: ASSVDPLGEQY
abundance: .; v_gene: TRBV4-2; j_gene: TRBJ2-7; CDR3aa: ASSPREVSPSYEQY
abundance: .; v_gene: TRBV6-5; j_gene: TRBJ2-7; CDR3aa: ASSSTRGRPSYEQY
abundance: .; v_gene: TRBV5-1; j_gene: TRBJ2-6; CDR3aa: ASSFSSSGANVLT
abundance: .; v_gene: TRBV27; j_gene: TRBJ2-3; CDR3aa: ATGQGLTDTQY
abundance: .; v_gene: TRBV28; j_gene: TRBJ1-4; CDR3aa: ASNSPQGVYEKLF
abundance: .; v_gene: TRBV7-3; j_gene: TRBJ2-5; CDR3aa: ASSLTGSSQETQY
abundance: .; v_gene: TRBV7-3; j_gene: TRBJ2-1; CDR3aa: ASSLGTSGDEQF
abundance: .; v_gene: TRBV19; j_gene: TRBJ2-1; CDR3aa: ASIHSSYNEQF
abundance: .; v_gene: TRBV7-9; j_gene: TRBJ1-4; CDR3aa: ASRVTGDEKLF
abundance: .; v_gene: TRBV5-1; j_gene: TRBJ1-1; CDR3aa: ASSPQYQGGDTEAF
abundance: .; v_gene: TRBV6-4; j_gene: TRBJ2-7; CDR3aa: ASSEGTGAYEQY
abundance: .; v_gene: TRBV5-1; j_gene: TRBJ2-5; CDR3aa: ASSLGHTQETQY
abundance: .; v_gene: TRBV5-4; j_gene: TRBJ1-2; CDR3aa: ASRSGTEGRLGYT
abundance: .; v_gene: TRBV29-1; j_gene: TRBJ2-5; CDR3aa: SAAGASSTGETQY
abundance: once; v_gene: TRBV6-5; j_gene: TRBJ2-1; CDR3aa: ASSQRGGGNNEQF
abundance: .; v_gene: TRBV6-5; j_gene: TRBJ2-5; CDR3aa: ASSYPGGETQY
abundance: .; v_gene: TRBV6-5; j_gene: TRBJ1-4; CDR3aa: ASSYALGDEKLF
abundance: .; v_gene: TRBV27; j_gene: TRBJ1-6; CDR3aa: ASSSAGSYSPLH
abundance: few; v_gene: TRBV12-3/TRBV12-4; j_gene: TRBJ1-4; CDR3aa: ASSPPGVEKLF
abundance: .; v_gene: TRBV9; j_gene: TRBJ1-1; CDR3aa: ASSARSWTEAF
abundance: .; v_gene: TRBV7-2; j_gene: TRBJ2-1; CDR3aa: ASSPRGTSGGYNEQF
abundance: .; v_gene: TRBV7-6; j_gene: TRBJ2-3; CDR3aa: ASSLQRSTDTQY
abundance: .; v_gene: TRBV7-9; j_gene: TRBJ2-7; CDR3aa: ASSYLGPPYEQY
abundance: .; v_gene: TRBV7-3; j_gene: TRBJ2-1; CDR3aa: ASSTDPSNEQF
abundance: .; v_gene: TRBV2; j_gene: TRBJ1-2; CDR3aa: ASNTDGTSAT
abundance: .; v_gene: TRBV19; j_gene: TRBJ2-5; CDR3aa: ASGPGGPGETQY
abundance: .; v_gene: TRBV4-1; j_gene: TRBJ2-6; CDR3aa: ASSLRDSTSGANVLT
abundance: .; v_gene: TRBV10-3; j_gene: TRBJ2-5; CDR3aa: AISGGPVSGKSSETQY
abundance: .; v_gene: TRBV5-4; j_gene: TRBJ2-5; CDR3aa: ASSPTGQQETQY